The 12 T cell receptor beta chains in this list originate from one sample, sequenced in a study of T cells in Graves' hyperthyroidism and ophthalmopathy. The CDR3 regions of TCR beta were amplified from RNA transcripts. Initially, a first-round RT-PCR of the TCR CDR3 employed the HTBI primer set. TCRdb re-called the multiplex PCR reads through MiXCR, storing one row per CDR3 protein. Of some 400,000 distinct CDR3 sequences in the sample, roughly 14% are singletons; the top ten hold around 20%. Sample: blood. These receptors came from a young man with Graves' hyperthyroidism that later progressed to Graves' ophthalmopathy.

This clonotype was found a few times. The chain recombines TRBV12-3 or TRBV12-4 with TRBJ1-6, with D tentatively TRBD1 (5 bases). The CDR3 is made up of 14 amino acids. Trimming took off 2 bases at V and 10 bases at J, with 12 bases between the two ends. Written as DNA, the CDR3 is TGTGCCAGCAGTTTAAGGCAGGGAATCTCACCCCTCCACTTT. Protein product: CASSLRQGISPLHF.

This clonotype was found many times. The rearrangement links TRBV6-1 to TRBJ1-4, with D perhaps matching TRBD1 (6 bases). Deletions cut 3 bases from V and 8 bases from J, with 19 bases between. The CDR3 runs 16 residues. From germline, CDR1 is MNHNS and CDR2 SASEGT. The CDR3 here is CASSDVLRGGREKLFF. CDR3 coding DNA: TGTGCCAGCAGTGACGTCCTGAGAGGGGGGAGAGAAAAACTGTTTTTT.

In this sample, this clonotype turned up a few times. The rearrangement links TRBV30 to TRBJ1-5, with a weak D call TRBD1 (5 bases). Germline loops: CDR1 GTSNPN, CDR2 SVGIG (reference sequence). The CDR3 is 15 residues long. V shed 0 bases and J shed 7 bases, with 16 bases lying between them. CDR3 protein: CAWSVSWQGGQPQHF. The DNA of the CDR3 is TGTGCCTGGAGTGTTTCTTGGCAGGGTGGGCAGCCCCAGCATTTT. Drawing the rest from reference TRBV30 and TRBJ1-5, the complete variable domain is SQTIHQWPATLVQPVGSPLSLECTVEGTSNPNLYWYRQAAGRGLQLLFYSVGIGQISSEVPQNLSASRPQDRQFILSSKKLLLSDSGFYLCAWSVSWQGGQPQHFGDGTRLSIL.

This clonotype showed up many times. This chain connects TRBV11-1 to TRBJ2-3, with D unresolved. V shed 0 bases and J shed 6 bases, with 19 bases lying between them. The CDR3 runs to 17 residues. Germline-derived CDR1 and CDR2 are SGHAT and FQDESV (reference sequence). The CDR3 DNA reads TGTGCCAGCAGCTTAGCAGGGATTCGGGTTTTACCGGATACGCAGTATTTT. This translates into CASSLAGIRVLPDTQYF.

This clonotype was found a few times. The chain recombines TRBV20-1 with TRBJ2-3; the D gene is possibly TRBD1 (5 bases). Trimming left V 3 bases short and J 0 bases short, with 16 bases between. CDR3 length: 16 amino acids. Germline V gives CDR1 DFQATT, CDR2 SNEGSKA (reference sequence). CDR3 in DNA: TGCAGTGCTAGCGATGGGCAGGGAACTAGCACAGATACGCAGTATTTT. It specifies CSASDGQGTSTDTQYF.

Points on this clonotype: A junction end diverges from the germline sequence, so it may reflect a read error. CDR3 coding DNA: TGTGCCGGCAGTGAATTCCCGGACAGGGAAGAGACCCAGTACTTC. As protein: CAGSEFPDREETQYF. This chain joins TRBV25-1 and TRBJ2-5; 8 nucleotides line up with TRBD1. Germline CDR1 and CDR2: MGHDK and SYGVNS. The CDR3 is made up of 15 amino acids.

The chain employs TRBV4-1 and TRBJ1-1; D may be TRBD1 (5 bases). Trimming pared 1 base from V and 11 bases from J, leaving 14 bases between. CDR3 length equals 13 residues. Germline values: CDR1 MGHRA, CDR2 YSYEKL. CDR3 bases: TGCGCCAGCAGCCAAGTAATGAAAGGGGATGCTTTCTTT. Translating it yields CASSQVMKGDAFF.

This clonotype was counted ten times or more. This chain joins TRBV12-3 or TRBV12-4 and TRBJ2-1, with D possibly being TRBD1 (6 bases). The V end was cut by 7 bases, the J end by 2 bases, with 18 bases between. The length of the CDR3 is 16 residues. The CDR3 is CASISSEGHPYNEQFF. The CDR3 nucleotides are TGTGCCAGCATCTCATCAGAGGGACACCCCTACAATGAGCAGTTCTTC.

This clonotype was observed many times. The chain employs TRBV9 and TRBJ2-7; the D is unclear. Germline CDR1 and CDR2: SGDLS and YYNGEE. Trimming took 0 bases from V and 6 from J, leaving 7 bases between them. This CDR3 has 12 amino acids. The CDR3 DNA follows: TGTGCCAGCAGCGTAGCAGGAAGCGAGCAGTACTTC. It translates to CASSVAGSEQYF.

Points on this clonotype: This clone may be a read error of a much larger clone one base away. This chain connects TRBV10-2 to TRBJ1-1; no reliable D call. This CDR3 is built from 11 residues. Trimming took off 8 bases at V and 10 bases at J, with 14 bases between the two ends. The germline V gene encodes CDR1 WSHSY and CDR2 SAAADI. The CDR3 coding sequence is TGCGCCAGCCCTTGTCGTCGGGTAGCTTTCTTT. This codes for CASPCRRVAFF.

The J gene is TRBJ1-2, the V gene TRBV27; a weak D match, TRBD1 (6 bases). Trimming took 8 bases from V and 8 from J, leaving 12 bases between them. Germline lookup yields CDR1 MNHEY and CDR2 SMNVEV (reference sequence). The CDR3 totals 11 residues. CDR3 sequence: CASGTGFGYTF. The CDR3 DNA sequence: TGTGCCAGCGGTACAGGGTTCGGCTACACCTTC.

The V gene is TRBV5-1, the J gene TRBJ1-2; TRBD1 might be the D (5 bases). The germline V and J ends were trimmed by 0 bases and 4 bases, with 16 bases remaining between them. CDR3 size: 16 residues. Germline-derived CDR1 and CDR2 are SGHRS and YFSETQ. CDR3 protein: CASSLVHQVQGYGYTF. Here the CDR3 DNA reads TGCGCCAGCAGCTTGGTTCACCAGGTCCAGGGCTATGGCTACACCTTC.